This T cell receptor (beta chain) was observed in a study of CD8+CD57+ T cells in acquired aplastic anemia (dated by TCRdb to 2016 to 2018). For the wider study: DNA extracted from sorted CD4+ and CD8+ cells had a mean of roughly 3.4 ug, with a range of roughly 0.18 to 27.4 ug. CD8+CD57+ expansion was defined as frequency above the mean frequency observed in healthy subjects. What the research found in general, with its limitations: Although some 28 CD8+ CDR3 sequences were shared by patients and controls, these sequences appeared highly expressed in patients and within the immunodominant clones of patients. No significant difference in CD8+ Simpson's diversity was found between patients and healthy controls (P=0.060).

Concerning this clonotype itself: No cognate antigen has been identified for it. Base qualities are missing; no much larger clone stands one base away.

Profiling of TCR beta VDJ combinations and CDR3 sequences used genomic DNA as the template. An Illumina HiSeq 2000 was the platform used for TCR repertoire sequencing. The source study handled its data this way. TRBV/TRBJ rearrangement plots, CDR3 size and DJ length profiles, and Simpson's diversity index were used to evaluate the repertoires. The immunodominant clone was defined as the most abundant DNA sequence in deep sequencing data. CDR3 amino acid sequences were checked for sharing across subjects and were also compared against the VDJdb database and published repertoires. Using fastp trimming at Q25 and MiXCR clonotype assembly, TCRdb reanalyzed the public sequencing data and kept in-frame beta chains. CDR3 protein sequences are deduplicated, and each keeps its most common genes and DNA. None of the V and J calls come from the authors' own analysis; TCRdb made them. The sample table holds some 160,000 distinct CDR3 sequences, of which about half were seen once. The top ten clones comprise roughly 2.9% of the sample.

V and J are trimmed by 3 bases and 1 base, and the gene matches miss 5 bases of the junction. From the cysteine through the phenylalanine, the CDR3 covers 15 amino acids. This entry keeps only the CDR3 DNA: 45 bases, framed from base 1. CDR1 SGHDT and CDR2 YYEEEE were looked up in the germline V gene. The patients picked for sequencing were ones in whom flow cytometry had shown an expansion of CD8+CD57+ cells. Every patient had severe acquired aplastic anemia, diagnosed using the International Study of Aplastic Anemia and Agranulocytosis and Camitta criteria. Patients had received no therapy at the time of blood sampling. In this study, sorted CD4+ and CD8+ T cells from the blood of healthy subjects and of severe aplastic anemia patients had their TCR repertoires deep-sequenced. In the USA, patient enrollment took place under clinicaltrials.gov protocols 00001620, 01623167, 00001397, 00071045, 00081523 and 00961064. Ficoll-Paque density gradient centrifugation was used to isolate peripheral blood mononuclear cells. Before DNA was extracted, CD4+ and CD8+ T cells were sorted using either FACS or magnetic beads.

The rearranged chain carries TRBV5-6 and TRBJ2-3, with TRBD1 identical over 7 junction bases. Sequenced: sorted CD4+, CD8+, or CD8+CD57+ T cells (not recorded which) from PBMCs. The receptor was derived from a human donor with aplastic anemia. The CDR3 corresponds to CASSSTGARTDTQYF. The DNA is TGTGCCAGCAGCTCAACAGGGGCCCGCACAGATACGCAGTATTTT.